This T cell receptor beta chain stems from a study of radiotherapy plus CTLA-4 blockade in lung cancer. The repertoire was sequenced with immunoSEQ multiplex PCR; TCRdb's copy has only in-frame clones and lacks some. Among 65,000 to 70,000 clones listed, approximately 79% were seen once. In the case of this clone: Antigen specificity is unknown.

Whole-study findings and limits: How blood T cell clones changed early, along with interferon-beta, reportedly forecast response best.

The germline V gene encodes CDR1 LGHNA and CDR2 YSLEER. V was cut by 0 bases and J by 8 bases, with 16 bases left in between. The CDR3 sequence is 15 residues long. The gene calls are TRBV4-3 and TRBJ1-2; D might be TRBD1 (6 bases). Sequenced material: peripheral blood, taken from a patient treated with radiotherapy plus ipilimumab. The clonotype was recovered from a human donor with non-small cell lung cancer who had a complete response to radiotherapy plus ipilimumab. CDR3 amino acids: CASSQDWDMRWGYTF. CDR3 nucleotide sequence: TGCGCCAGCAGCCAAGATTGGGACATGCGGTGGGGCTACACCTTC.